The rows below give T cell receptor beta chains drawn from one sample of a study of blood T cell repertoires in COVID-19. Some clones are missing from TCRdb's copy, which holds only in-frame ones; the method was immunoSEQ multiplex PCR. This table holds under 300,000 clones, roughly nine tenths found once. The material sequenced was peripheral blood. The origin of the receptors is a woman in her thirties or forties who had recovered from COVID-19. The CDR3 runs from the conserved cysteine through the conserved F or W. Fields, in order: J gene, V gene, CDR3 protein.

j_call: TRBJ2-7
v_call: TRBV5-6
cdr3_aa: CASSLISYRPGGASYEQYF

j_call: TRBJ2-3
v_call: TRBV30
cdr3_aa: CAWSVTGVGDTQYF

j_call: TRBJ1-1
v_call: TRBV9
cdr3_aa: CASSVDQGSAFF

j_call: TRBJ1-1
v_call: TRBV18
cdr3_aa: CASSRLGQGGEAFF

j_call: TRBJ1-1
v_call: TRBV11-2
cdr3_aa: CASTPLLGRSEAFF

j_call: TRBJ1-5
v_call: TRBV6-5
cdr3_aa: CATQPEGARNQPQHF

j_call: TRBJ2-1
v_call: TRBV29-1
cdr3_aa: CSVIPRDGLLGSEQFF

j_call: TRBJ2-2
v_call: TRBV24-1
cdr3_aa: CATGGLSNGELFF

j_call: TRBJ2-2
v_call: TRBV24-1
cdr3_aa: CATSDLRSSTPTGELFF

j_call: TRBJ1-5
v_call: TRBV12-3/TRBV12-4
cdr3_aa: CASSLDRGKPQHF

j_call: TRBJ1-3
v_call: TRBV23-1
cdr3_aa: CASSPNREPGNTIYF

j_call: TRBJ2-7
v_call: TRBV12-3/TRBV12-4
cdr3_aa: CASSFFSGYEQYF

j_call: TRBJ2-1
v_call: TRBV19
cdr3_aa: CASSTRSTSGTYNEQFF

j_call: TRBJ1-6
v_call: TRBV6-5
cdr3_aa: CASRTQGVYNSPLHF

j_call: TRBJ2-1
v_call: TRBV7-9
cdr3_aa: CASSHNKGLAGRLNEQFF

j_call: TRBJ2-1
v_call: TRBV19
cdr3_aa: CASTPQGPGGYNEQFF

j_call: TRBJ2-1
v_call: TRBV11-2
cdr3_aa: CASSWASGTYNEQFF

j_call: TRBJ2-5
v_call: TRBV2
cdr3_aa: CASSDSNPETQYF

j_call: TRBJ1-2
v_call: TRBV28
cdr3_aa: CASSLDRRYGYTF

j_call: TRBJ2-1
v_call: TRBV6-5
cdr3_aa: CASSLLAGGINEQFF

j_call: TRBJ2-3
v_call: TRBV19
cdr3_aa: CASSLWDRRNTDTQYF

j_call: TRBJ2-1
v_call: TRBV18
cdr3_aa: CASSPWGGVNNEQFF

j_call: TRBJ1-2
v_call: TRBV18
cdr3_aa: CASSPSEGGVYGYTF

j_call: TRBJ2-1
v_call: TRBV5-4
cdr3_aa: CASSLARTGGGNEQFF

j_call: TRBJ2-5
v_call: TRBV9
cdr3_aa: CASSVYDGGSETQYF

j_call: TRBJ1-4
v_call: TRBV6-5
cdr3_aa: CASSYSGGPANEKLFF

j_call: TRBJ1-1
v_call: TRBV6-5
cdr3_aa: CASSPTGGATEAFF

j_call: TRBJ2-5
v_call: TRBV2
cdr3_aa: CAKGGDRGTETQYF

j_call: TRBJ2-5
v_call: TRBV21-1
cdr3_aa: CARPLSGRAQETQYF

j_call: TRBJ2-6
v_call: TRBV18
cdr3_aa: CASSPRPGAGANVLTF

j_call: TRBJ1-4
v_call: TRBV5-1
cdr3_aa: CASSLSTGGTLNEKLFF

j_call: TRBJ1-4
v_call: TRBV28
cdr3_aa: CASSPWRVTNEKLFF

j_call: TRBJ1-5
v_call: TRBV7-8
cdr3_aa: CASSLFRAPLMGAGQPQHF

j_call: TRBJ2-2
v_call: TRBV6-6
cdr3_aa: CASSYSGANTGELFF

j_call: TRBJ2-7
v_call: TRBV27
cdr3_aa: CASSPGRTGQQYF

j_call: TRBJ1-1
v_call: TRBV3-1/TRBV3-2
cdr3_aa: CASSRGQGYTEAFF

j_call: TRBJ1-5
v_call: TRBV11-3
cdr3_aa: CASSLSVGQPQHF

j_call: TRBJ1-1
v_call: TRBV19
cdr3_aa: CASSSQGKDTEAFF

j_call: TRBJ1-4
v_call: TRBV7-9
cdr3_aa: CASSPSGGYEKLFF

j_call: TRBJ2-2
v_call: TRBV7-8
cdr3_aa: CASSLARGSGGELFF

j_call: TRBJ1-1
v_call: TRBV2
cdr3_aa: CASSLQGSTEAFF

j_call: TRBJ2-1
v_call: TRBV5-6
cdr3_aa: CASETSYEQFF

j_call: TRBJ1-4
v_call: TRBV18
cdr3_aa: CASFPSGNEKLFF

j_call: TRBJ2-7
v_call: TRBV12-3/TRBV12-4
cdr3_aa: CASSLGYGGEQYF

j_call: TRBJ1-1
v_call: TRBV6-4
cdr3_aa: CASSTGTGEAFF